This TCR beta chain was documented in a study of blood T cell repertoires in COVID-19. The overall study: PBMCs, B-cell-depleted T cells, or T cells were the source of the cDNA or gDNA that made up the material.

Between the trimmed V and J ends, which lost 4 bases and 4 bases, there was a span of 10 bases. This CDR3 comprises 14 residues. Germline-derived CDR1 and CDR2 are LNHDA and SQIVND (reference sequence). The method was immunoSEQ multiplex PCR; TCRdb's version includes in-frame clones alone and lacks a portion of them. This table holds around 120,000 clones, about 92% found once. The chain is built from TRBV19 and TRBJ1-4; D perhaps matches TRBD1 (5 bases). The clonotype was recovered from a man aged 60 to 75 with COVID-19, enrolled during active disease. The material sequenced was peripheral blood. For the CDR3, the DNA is TGTGCCAGTAGTAATGGGGGGGGTAATGAAAAACTGTTTTTT. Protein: CASSNGGGNEKLFF.